Shown below are 32 T cell receptor beta chains from a single sample sequenced in a study of OX40 agonist ivuxolimab in advanced cancers. Libraries were prepared by immunoSEQ multiplex PCR; TCRdb keeps only in-frame clonotypes and omits some of them. The profile shows tens of thousands of clones, less than 95% of them singletons. The sequencing here drew on CD4+ or CD8+ T cells sorted from blood, taken in a trial of the OX40 agonist ivuxolimab. Receptors were obtained from an adult with an advanced solid tumor such as melanoma, head and neck, liver or kidney cancer.

The V call is TRBV5-6, the J call TRBJ1-1; D gene ambiguous. The germline V and J ends were trimmed by 6 bases and 6 bases, with 15 bases remaining between them. The CDR3 loop spans 13 amino acids. Germline V gene data show CDR1 as SGHDT and CDR2 as YYEEEE. The CDR3, as DNA: TGTGCCAGCAATCTGGTGAGTGAGGCTGAAGCTTTCTTT. This sequence encodes CASNLVSEAEAFF.

The chain links TRBV12-1 to TRBJ1-5; TRBD1 is the table's D call and was not checked against the DNA. TRBV12-1 is given as a pseudogene. There are 16 residues in the CDR3. The CDR3 sequence: CASSYYNRVSNQPQHF. The CDR3 coding sequence is TGTGCCAGCAGCTACTACAACAGGGTTAGCAATCAGCCCCAGCATTTT.

The chain links TRBV28 to TRBJ2-1; 12 nucleotides agree with TRBD2. The CDR3 loop spans 17 amino acids. The trim removed 4 bases at V and 8 bases at J, leaving 12 bases unmatched. Per the germline V gene, CDR1 is MDHEN and CDR2 is SYDVKM. In nucleotides, the CDR3 is TGTGCCAGCAGTTCTAGGGTTCGGACTAGCGGGACCGATGAGCAGTTCTTC. Translating it yields CASSSRVRTSGTDEQFF.

The genes are TRBV9 and TRBJ2-6; D remains ambiguous. Germline CDR1 is SGDLS and CDR2 is YYNGEE. V was trimmed by 0 bases and J by 0 bases, leaving 13 bases between them. This CDR3 has 18 residues. CDR3 region: CASSVVGQSLSGANVLTF. The CDR3 DNA reads TGTGCCAGCAGCGTAGTCGGGCAGAGCCTCTCTGGGGCCAACGTCCTGACTTTC.

The gene calls are TRBV7-2 and TRBJ2-2; D perhaps matches TRBD1 (6 bases). Trimming took off 5 bases at V and 8 bases at J, with 15 bases between the two ends. The CDR3 is 14 residues long. The V gene's germline CDR1 is SGHTA and CDR2 FQGNSA. In DNA form, the CDR3 reads TGTGCCAGCAGCCCCCTCCCCGGGACAGGGGAGCTGTTTTTT. Translated, it gives CASSPLPGTGELFF.

The chain combines TRBV7-9 with TRBJ2-7; D unclear. V was clipped by 10 bases and J by 5 bases, with 18 bases between them. This CDR3 comprises 13 residues. Per germline, CDR1 SEHNR and CDR2 FQNEAQ (reference sequence). CDR3 in amino acids: CATTRLDINEQYF. Here the CDR3 DNA reads TGTGCCACCACCAGGCTAGACATCAACGAGCAGTACTTC.

This sequence joins TRBV7-3 and TRBJ2-2, with TRBD2 as a possible D gene (6 bases). The CDR3 has 15 residues. V dropped 5 bases and J dropped 6 bases, with 16 bases sitting between them. The germline CDR1 and CDR2 sequences are SGHTA and FQGTGA. CDR3 residues: CASSPPTAGSGELFF. The CDR3 nucleotides are TGTGCCAGCAGCCCCCCGACGGCGGGGTCCGGGGAGCTGTTTTTT.

The chain uses TRBV5-6 and TRBJ2-7; D is possibly TRBD1 or TRBD2 (5 bases each). Trimming shortened V by 4 bases and J by 4 bases, and 15 bases separated the two germline ends. From germline, CDR1 is SGHDT and CDR2 YYEEEE. The CDR3 extends over 14 amino acids. The CDR3 is CASSRDGVIYEQYF. As DNA, the CDR3 is TGTGCCAGCAGCCGGGACGGGGTTATATACGAGCAGTACTTC.

The chain uses TRBV6-5 and TRBJ2-2; TRBD1 agrees at 7 bases. Germline-derived CDR1 and CDR2 are MNHEY and SVGAGI. The CDR3 runs to 16 residues. V dropped 2 bases and J dropped 3; count of bases not matched to a gene: 6. In DNA form, the CDR3 reads TGTGCCAGCAGTTACCCCCGACAGGGTGACACCGGGGAGCTGTTTTTT. This codes for CASSYPRQGDTGELFF.

The rearrangement links TRBV7-2 to TRBJ2-7; 8 bases align to TRBD1. The CDR3 loop spans 15 amino acids. CDR1 is SGHTA, CDR2 FQGNSA, per germline. V trimming: 1 base; J trimming: 6 bases; junction bases outside the gene matches: 8. The CDR3 protein is CASSLVPGQGSEQYF. CDR3 DNA: TGTGCCAGCAGCTTAGTCCCCGGACAGGGCAGCGAGCAGTACTTC.

The chain links TRBV10-3 to TRBJ1-2, with TRBD1 as a possible D gene (6 bases). The CDR3 is 14 residues long. Germline CDR1 and CDR2: ENHRY and SYGVKD. The ends were cut back, 10 bases at V and 8 bases at J, with 23 bases in the middle. The CDR3 DNA reads TGTGCCACCTACTCTGTGGGGGCAGTCGACGGCTACACCTTC. The encoded protein is CATYSVGAVDGYTF.

The chain carries TRBV6-5 and TRBJ1-1; D unclear. Trimming removed 0 bases from V and 7 bases from J, with 9 bases in between. The CDR3 is 13 residues long. The germline CDR1 and CDR2 sequences are MNHEY and SVGAGI. CDR3 bases: TGTGCCAGCAGTTACTCGAGGCTCGGTGAAGCTTTCTTT. Its translation is CASSYSRLGEAFF.

The chain is built from TRBV6-6 and TRBJ1-5; 7 bases map to TRBD1. Trimming removed 5 bases from V and 2 bases from J; junction bases left unmatched: 3. The CDR3 consists of 14 residues. Germline V CDR1 and CDR2: MNHNY, SVGAGI (reference sequence). The CDR3 is CASSADRGNQPQHF. CDR3 bases: TGTGCCAGCAGTGCCGACAGGGGCAATCAGCCCCAGCATTTT.

V gene TRBV5-4 combines with J gene TRBJ1-4, with D uncertain. Germline CDR1 reads SGHNT; CDR2 reads YYREEE (reference sequence). V was cut by 2 bases and J by 7 bases, with 6 bases left in between. This CDR3 is 12 amino acids long. The CDR3 reads CASSFDSEKLFF. The CDR3 region has the DNA TGTGCCAGCAGCTTCGACTCTGAAAAACTGTTTTTT.

The chain combines TRBV7-9 with TRBJ2-1, with TRBD1 identical over 9 bases. Germline V gene lookup returns CDR1 SEHNR and CDR2 FQNEAQ (reference sequence). The CDR3 contains 17 residues. With V trimmed by 7 bases and J by 2 bases, 12 bases remained unmatched. CDR3 DNA: TGTGCCAGCATCGCGATTATACAGGGGGCCGCCTACAATGAGCAGTTCTTC. This codes for CASIAIIQGAAYNEQFF.

The gene calls are TRBV4-3 and TRBJ1-5; tentative D call: TRBD1 (5 bases). The CDR3 consists of 15 residues. From germline, CDR1 is LGHNA and CDR2 YSLEER. V was pared by 0 bases and J by 7 bases, with 13 bases between. This chain's CDR3 is CASSQDLGDQQPQHF. CDR3 DNA sequence: TGCGCCAGCAGCCAAGATTTGGGGGACCAGCAGCCCCAGCATTTT.

The J gene is TRBJ2-7, the V gene TRBV7-2; D uncertain. The CDR3 is 14 amino acids. Germline CDR1 is SGHTA and CDR2 is FQGNSA. Trimming removed 1 base from V and 2 bases from J, with 9 bases in between. In DNA form, the CDR3 reads TGTGCCAGCAGCTTAGGCTCTTGGGCCTACGAGCAGTACTTC. Residues: CASSLGSWAYEQYF.

This chain links TRBV15 with TRBJ2-1; TRBD2 matches at 12 bases. The germline gives CDR1 LNHNV, CDR2 YYDKDF (reference sequence). With V trimmed by 3 bases and J by 5 bases, 2 bases remained unmatched. The CDR3 is 15 amino acids. CDR3 residues: CATSRTSGGHNEQFF. For the CDR3, the DNA is TGTGCCACCAGCAGGACTAGCGGGGGTCACAATGAGCAGTTCTTC. Supplemented by reference TRBV15 and TRBJ2-1, the full variable domain reads DAMVIQNPRYQVTQFGKPVTLSCSQTLNHNVMYWYQQKSSQAPKLLFHYYDKDFNNEADTPDNFQSRRPNTSFCFLDIRSPGLGDTAMYLCATSRTSGGHNEQFFGPGTRLTVL.

The rearrangement links TRBV11-2 to TRBJ2-1; perhaps TRBD1 as D (5 bases). V was cut by 7 bases and J by 7 bases, with 17 bases left in between. Germline V gene sequence: CDR1 SGHAT, CDR2 FQNNGV. There are 14 residues in the CDR3. CDR3 sequence reads: CASNSVGAVNEQFF. The CDR3 DNA sequence: TGTGCCAGCAACTCTGTAGGGGCTGTGAATGAGCAGTTCTTC.

J is TRBJ2-3 and V is TRBV25-1; 7 positions match TRBD1. CDR1 is MGHDK, CDR2 SYGVNS, per germline. CDR3 length: 15 amino acids. V was clipped by 2 bases and J by 3 bases; unmatched bases: 5. CDR3 loop: CASSEDRVGTDTQYF. The CDR3 region has the DNA TGTGCCAGCAGTGAAGACAGGGTGGGGACAGATACGCAGTATTTT. The variable domain in full, completed from reference TRBV25-1 and TRBJ2-3, reads EADIYQTPRYLVIGTGKKITLECSQTMGHDKMYWYQQDPGMELHLIHYSYGVNSTEKGDLSSESTVSRIRTEHFPLTLESARPSHTSQYLCASSEDRVGTDTQYFGPGTRLTVL.

The V gene is TRBV5-6, the J gene TRBJ2-7, with D possibly called TRBD1 or TRBD2 (5 bases each). From germline, CDR1 is SGHDT and CDR2 YYEEEE. CDR3 size: 12 residues. The V and J ends lost 4 bases and 7 bases respectively, with 12 bases between them. The CDR3 DNA reads as TGTGCCAGCAGCCGGGACCTCGGGGAGCAGTACTTC. Translating gives CASSRDLGEQYF.

The chain couples TRBV6-1 to TRBJ2-3; D may be TRBD1 (5 bases). CDR3 length: 17 amino acids. Trimming left V 4 bases short and J 2 bases short, with 19 bases between. Germline loops: CDR1 MNHNS, CDR2 SASEGT. CDR3 sequence: CASSGGFPLGPTDTQYF. CDR3 nucleotides: TGTGCCAGCAGTGGGGGATTCCCCTTGGGGCCCACAGATACGCAGTATTTT.

The chain combines TRBV5-6 with TRBJ2-3; D perhaps matches TRBD1 (6 bases). In germline, CDR1 is SGHDT, CDR2 YYEEEE. The CDR3 covers 15 residues. Trimming cost V 5 bases and J 2 bases, with 15 bases left between them. CDR3 bases: TGTGCCAGCAGGGATCGGGACACAGTCACAGATACGCAGTATTTT. Translation gives CASRDRDTVTDTQYF. Complete variable domain (other parts from reference TRBV5-6 and TRBJ2-3): DAGVTQSPTHLIKTRGQQVTLRCSPKSGHDTVSWYQQALGQGPQFIFQYYEEEERQRGNFPDRFSGHQFPNYSSELNVNALLLGDSALYLCASRDRDTVTDTQYFGPGTRLTVL.

The chain is built from TRBV4-3 and TRBJ2-7; TRBD2 is a possible D gene (6 bases). Per germline, CDR1 LGHNA and CDR2 YSLEER. This CDR3 spans 13 amino acids. V lost 4 bases, J lost 7 bases, and 14 bases lay in between. CDR3 nucleotide sequence: TGCGCCAGCAGCCCCCGGCGGGGCTGGGAGCAGTACTTC. It yields the protein CASSPRRGWEQYF.

CDR3 sequence (DNA): TGTGCCAGAAACAGGTGGGGGTTAGACGAGCAGTACTTC. It translates to CARNRWGLDEQYF. The genes are TRBV2 and TRBJ2-7; D assignment may be TRBD1 or TRBD2 (5 bases each). The germline V and J ends were trimmed by 9 bases and 5 bases, with 17 bases remaining between them. The CDR3 runs 13 residues. Germline lookup yields CDR1 SNHLY and CDR2 FYNNEI. Based on the CDR3 plus reference TRBV2 and TRBJ2-7, the full variable domain is EPEVTQTPSHQVTQMGQEVILRCVPISNHLYFYWYRQILGQKVEFLVSFYNNEISEKSEIFDDQFSVERPDGSNFTLKIRSTKLEDSAMYFCARNRWGLDEQYFGPGTRLTVT.

This chain connects TRBV4-1 to TRBJ1-4, with D possibly being TRBD1 (6 bases). Germline values: CDR1 MGHRA, CDR2 YSYEKL. CDR3 size: 14 residues. Between the trimmed V and J ends, which lost 7 bases and 5 bases, there was a span of 14 bases. The CDR3 DNA is TGCGCCAGCAACGAAGGGGGGGGAAATGAAAAACTGTTTTTT. This gives the protein CASNEGGGNEKLFF.

The chain has TRBV11-2 and TRBJ1-2; D gene ambiguous. This CDR3 spans 14 amino acids. From germline, CDR1 is SGHAT and CDR2 FQNNGV. Trimming shortened V by 3 bases and J by 8 bases, and 16 bases separated the two germline ends. CDR3 nucleotide sequence: TGTGCCAGCAGCTTCACCGGGTCGAGAGGGGGCTACACCTTC. Protein sequence: CASSFTGSRGGYTF.

The chain links TRBV6-5 to TRBJ2-1; D might be TRBD1 (6 bases). The CDR3 contains 14 residues. Germline V gene sequence: CDR1 MNHEY, CDR2 SVGAGI. The V end lost 0 bases, the J end lost 8 bases, and 11 bases lay between the germline ends. The CDR3 sequence: CASSYSGAGDEQFF. DNA for the CDR3: TGTGCCAGCAGTTACTCGGGGGCCGGGGATGAGCAGTTCTTC.

V gene TRBV27 combines with J gene TRBJ2-3; D remains unclear. Deletions cut 3 bases from V and 2 bases from J, with 6 bases between. This CDR3 is 13 amino acids long. CDR1 is MNHEY, CDR2 SMNVEV, per germline (reference sequence). The chain's CDR3 is CASSFSVTDTQYF. The CDR3 DNA sequence: TGTGCCAGCAGTTTTTCGGTCACAGATACGCAGTATTTT.

The chain employs TRBV7-9 and TRBJ2-5; TRBD2 matches at 11 bases. The CDR3 contains 13 residues. CDR1 is SEHNR and CDR2 is FQNEAQ in the germline V gene (reference sequence). V was clipped by 10 bases and J by 2 bases; unmatched bases: 3. The CDR3 sequence is CATTSGVQETQYF. Here the CDR3 DNA reads TGTGCCACGACTAGCGGGGTTCAAGAGACCCAGTACTTC.

The V call is TRBV15, the J call TRBJ2-3, with D possibly TRBD2 on 6 matching bases. V shed 3 bases and J shed 4 bases, with 14 bases lying between them. Germline lookup yields CDR1 LNHNV and CDR2 YYDKDF (reference sequence). The CDR3 is 15 residues long. CDR3 loop: CATSSTGRGSDTQYF. CDR3 nucleotide sequence: TGTGCCACCAGCAGCACGGGTCGGGGGTCAGATACGCAGTATTTT.

This rearrangement joins TRBV9 to TRBJ1-4; TRBD1 matches at 12 bases. This CDR3 contains 15 residues. The germline CDR1 and CDR2 sequences are SGDLS and YYNGEE. Trimming removed 4 bases from V and 7 bases from J; junction bases left unmatched: 5. This chain's CDR3 is CASSLGTGGPEKLFF. For the CDR3, the DNA is TGTGCCAGCAGCCTCGGGACAGGGGGCCCTGAAAAACTGTTTTTT.